Here is one T cell receptor beta chain with its context. Its specificity is unknown. This sample was taken from a study of T-cell memory formation after mild COVID-19. About the research overall: The TCR clusters were mostly specific to one donor. Study-wide findings and caveats: SARS-CoV-2 specificity was not confirmed for second-wave clones peaking on day 37. CD4/CD8 balance held among clones contracting day 15 to 85, and later expanders leaned CD4+.

This CDR3 is 14 amino acids long. After removal of 9 bases from V and 8 bases from J, the junction contained 9 bases not matched to a gene. In germline, CDR1 is KGHDR, CDR2 SFDVKD. A 5'RACE reaction primed in the constant segment made cDNA libraries of TCR alpha and TCR beta, and these carried sample barcodes and UMIs. Each CDR3 protein gets one entry after TCRdb re-called the 5' RACE reads with MiXCR. The profile shows 150,000 or so distinct CDR3 sequences, about 14% of them singletons. The chain recombines TRBV24-1 with TRBJ2-1, with 10 bases that match TRBD2. Material for sequencing was PBMCs or a T cell subset sorted from them (not recorded which). This receptor was taken from an adult woman who had mild COVID-19 (a few samples of this study predate the infection). Cell type and time point are not known. CDR3 residues: CATAQAGGLYEQFF. The CDR3 DNA reads TGTGCCACCGCTCAAGCGGGAGGGCTCTATGAGCAGTTCTTC.